Below, one T cell receptor (beta chain) is given with its context. No antigen is known for it. Use of 60 Vbeta and 13 Jbeta primers characterized the PCR. Sequencing was performed with immunoSEQ multiplex PCR; in TCRdb, only in-frame clones are kept and a portion is missing. Of 150,000 to 200,000 clones listed, 75% to 85% were seen once; the top ten hold under 6.5%. The data belong to a study of cytomegalovirus exposure and HLA in healthy donors. Study conclusions and caveats: Compared with the roughly 730-donor mean, an Asian-associated ancestry cluster reportedly had fewer N-insertions, according to a later analysis. CMV serostatus was the sole immune exposure data available. TCR beta sequences reportedly predicted most subjects' HLA-A and HLA-B alleles accurately. An analysis that was carried out later associated approximately 17,000 TCR beta sequences with HLA alleles at 0.05 false discovery rate.

The germline V gene encodes CDR1 SNHLY and CDR2 FYNNEI. This CDR3 has 16 residues. Trimming left V 7 bases short and J 1 base short, with 19 bases between. The chain carries TRBV2 and TRBJ2-5, with D maybe TRBD2 (5 bases). Sequenced input: PBMCs. This TCR was recovered from a man aged 50 to 59 in good health and CMV-seropositive. The CDR3 DNA reads TGTGCCAGCAACGACTCCCCCACTAGTACCCAAGAGACCCAGTACTTC. Translating gives CASNDSPTSTQETQYF.